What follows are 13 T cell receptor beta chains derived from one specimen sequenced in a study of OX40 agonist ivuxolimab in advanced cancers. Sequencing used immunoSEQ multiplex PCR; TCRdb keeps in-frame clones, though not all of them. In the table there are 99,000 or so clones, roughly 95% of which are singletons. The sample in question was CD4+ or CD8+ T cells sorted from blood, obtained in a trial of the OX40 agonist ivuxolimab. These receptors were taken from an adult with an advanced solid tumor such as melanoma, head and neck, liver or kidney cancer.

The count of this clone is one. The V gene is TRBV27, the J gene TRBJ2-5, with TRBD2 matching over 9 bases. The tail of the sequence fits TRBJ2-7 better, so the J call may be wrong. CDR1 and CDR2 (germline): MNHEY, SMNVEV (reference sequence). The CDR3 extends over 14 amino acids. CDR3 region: CASSQWTSAYEQYF. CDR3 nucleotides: TGTGCCAGCAGTCAATGGACTAGCGCCTACGAGCAGTACTTC.

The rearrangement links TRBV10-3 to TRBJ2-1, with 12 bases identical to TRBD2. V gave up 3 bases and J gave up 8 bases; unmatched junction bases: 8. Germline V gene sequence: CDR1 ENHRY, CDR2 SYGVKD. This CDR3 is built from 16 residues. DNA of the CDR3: TGTGCCATCAGTGACTTTACTAGCGGGGGGCCGGATGAGCAGTTCTTC. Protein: CAISDFTSGGPDEQFF.

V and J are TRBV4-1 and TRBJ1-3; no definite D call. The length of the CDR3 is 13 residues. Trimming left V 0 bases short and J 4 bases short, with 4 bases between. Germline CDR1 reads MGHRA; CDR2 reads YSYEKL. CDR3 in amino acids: CASSQESGNTIYF. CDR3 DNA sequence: TGCGCCAGCAGCCAAGAGTCCGGAAACACCATATATTTT.

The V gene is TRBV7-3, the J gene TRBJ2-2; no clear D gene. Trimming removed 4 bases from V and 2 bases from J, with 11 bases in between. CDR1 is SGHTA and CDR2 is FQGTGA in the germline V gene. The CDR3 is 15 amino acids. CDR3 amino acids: CASSSLDHNTGELFF. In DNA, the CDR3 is TGTGCCAGCAGCTCCTTGGACCATAACACCGGGGAGCTGTTTTTT.

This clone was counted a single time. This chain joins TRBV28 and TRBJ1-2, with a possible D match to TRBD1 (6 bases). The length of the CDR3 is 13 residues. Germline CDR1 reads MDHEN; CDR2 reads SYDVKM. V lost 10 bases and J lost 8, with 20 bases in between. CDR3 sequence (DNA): TGTGCCACCAATGGCCGGGGGCTTTTGGGCTACACCTTC. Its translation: CATNGRGLLGYTF.

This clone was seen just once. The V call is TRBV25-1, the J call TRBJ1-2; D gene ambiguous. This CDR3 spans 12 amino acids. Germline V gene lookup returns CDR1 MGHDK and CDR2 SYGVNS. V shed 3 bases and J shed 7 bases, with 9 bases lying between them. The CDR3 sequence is CASSETRSGYTF. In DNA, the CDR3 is TGTGCCAGCAGTGAGACCAGAAGTGGCTACACCTTC.

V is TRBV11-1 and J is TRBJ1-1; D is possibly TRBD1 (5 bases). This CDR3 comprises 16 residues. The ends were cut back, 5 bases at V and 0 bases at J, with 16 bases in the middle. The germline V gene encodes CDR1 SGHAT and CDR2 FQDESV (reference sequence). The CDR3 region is CASSPEPGRMNTEAFF. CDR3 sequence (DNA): TGTGCCAGCAGCCCCGAACCGGGACGGATGAACACTGAAGCTTTCTTT.

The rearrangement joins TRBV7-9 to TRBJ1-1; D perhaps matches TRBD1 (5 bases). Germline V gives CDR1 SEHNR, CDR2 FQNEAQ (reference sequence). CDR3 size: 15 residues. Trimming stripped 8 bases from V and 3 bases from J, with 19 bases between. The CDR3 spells CASLGGRTLDTEAFF. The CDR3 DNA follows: TGTGCCAGCCTCGGGGGAAGGACACTTGACACTGAAGCTTTCTTT. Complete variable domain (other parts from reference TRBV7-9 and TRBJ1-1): DTGVSQNPRHKITKRGQNVTFRCDPISEHNRLYWYRQTLGQGPEFLTYFQNEAQLEKSRLLSDRFSAERPKGSFSTLEIQRTEQGDSAMYLCASLGGRTLDTEAFFGQGTRLTVV.

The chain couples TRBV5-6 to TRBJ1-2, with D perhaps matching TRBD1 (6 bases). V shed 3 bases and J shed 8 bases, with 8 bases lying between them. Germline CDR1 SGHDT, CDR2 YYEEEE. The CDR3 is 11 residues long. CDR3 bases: TGTGCCAGCAGCTCGGGGGGCGGCTACACCTTC. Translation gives CASSSGGGYTF. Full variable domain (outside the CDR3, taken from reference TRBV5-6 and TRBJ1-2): DAGVTQSPTHLIKTRGQQVTLRCSPKSGHDTVSWYQQALGQGPQFIFQYYEEEERQRGNFPDRFSGHQFPNYSSELNVNALLLGDSALYLCASSSGGGYTFGSGTRLTVV.

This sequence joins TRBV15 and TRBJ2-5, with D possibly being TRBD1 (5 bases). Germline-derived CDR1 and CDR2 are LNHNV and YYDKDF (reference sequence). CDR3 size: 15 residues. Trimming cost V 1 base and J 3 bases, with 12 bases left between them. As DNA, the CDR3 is TGTGCCACCAGCAGAGTGGGCCAGGACAAAGAGACCCAGTACTTC. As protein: CATSRVGQDKETQYF.

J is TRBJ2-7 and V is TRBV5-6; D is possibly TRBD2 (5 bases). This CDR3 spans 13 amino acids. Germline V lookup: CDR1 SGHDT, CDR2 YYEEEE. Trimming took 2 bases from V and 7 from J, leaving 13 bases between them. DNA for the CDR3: TGTGCCAGCAGCTTAGCCGGGATCGAAGAGCAGTACTTC. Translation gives CASSLAGIEEQYF.

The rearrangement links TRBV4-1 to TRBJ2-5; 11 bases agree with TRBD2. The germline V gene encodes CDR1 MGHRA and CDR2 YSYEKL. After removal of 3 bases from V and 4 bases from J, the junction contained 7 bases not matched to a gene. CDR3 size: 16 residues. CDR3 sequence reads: CASSQDRLAGGETQYF. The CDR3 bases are TGCGCCAGCAGCCAGGATCGGCTAGCGGGGGGAGAGACCCAGTACTTC.

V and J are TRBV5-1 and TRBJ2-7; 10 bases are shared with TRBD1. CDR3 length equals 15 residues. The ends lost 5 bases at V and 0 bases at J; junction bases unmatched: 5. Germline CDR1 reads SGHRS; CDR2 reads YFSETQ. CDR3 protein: CASRFGTGASYEQYF. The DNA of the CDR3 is TGCGCCAGCAGATTCGGGACAGGGGCCTCCTACGAGCAGTACTTC.